The source of this TCR beta chain is a study of T-cell reconstitution after alpha-beta-depleted transplantation in children. General study points: Reportedly, only several hundred clones from non-depleted graft cells drove alpha-beta T-cell counts at about two months.

TCRbeta library preparation incorporated unique molecular identifiers. MiXCR, run by TCRdb on the PCR reads, gives a single entry per CDR3 protein. The sample records about 600,000 distinct CDR3 sequences, over 10% being singletons. On this clonotype: Its antigen is currently unknown.

Trimming cost V 7 bases and J 9 bases, with 19 bases left between them. CDR3 length: 15 amino acids. The sample consisted of PBMCs, mostly from graft donor cells, taken 360 days after TCRalphabeta/CD19-depleted stem cell transplant. The sequence came from a male patient younger than 18 who had a stem cell transplant for acute myeloid leukemia, so the T cells may come from the graft donor. The V call is TRBV12-3 or TRBV12-4, the J call TRBJ1-6; a possible D gene is TRBD1 (6 bases). CDR3 region: CASTSGPGVVSPLHF. CDR3 nucleotides: TGTGCCAGCACCTCGGGTCCAGGGGTCGTTTCACCCCTCCACTTT.